This passage covers 18 T cell receptor beta chains from one sample sequenced in a study of blood T cell repertoires in COVID-19. Sequencing was performed with immunoSEQ multiplex PCR; in TCRdb, only in-frame clones are kept and a portion is missing. The profile covers roughly 410,000 clones, with 70% to 90% appearing a single time and 1.5% to 1.8% taken by the ten largest. Sample: peripheral blood. The receptors stem from a woman aged 40 to 55 with COVID-19, enrolled during active disease.

V usage is TRBV9 and J usage is TRBJ1-4, with 8 bases aligning to TRBD1. The germline V gene encodes CDR1 SGDLS and CDR2 YYNGEE. The V and J ends lost 2 bases and 8 bases, in that order; junction bases with no gene match: 11. This CDR3 comprises 16 residues. The CDR3 coding sequence is TGTGCCAGCAGCGTTGACAGGGGAAGCGTTCGAGAAAAACTGTTTTTT. It is translated as CASSVDRGSVREKLFF.

The chain carries TRBV5-5 and TRBJ1-2; 7 bases agree with TRBD1. The germline V gene encodes CDR1 SGHKS and CDR2 YYEKEE (reference sequence). CDR3 length: 15 residues. V was clipped by 7 bases and J by 5 bases; unmatched bases: 14. The DNA of the CDR3 is TGTGCCAGCGGAGAAGCGGACAGGCTGAAATATGGCTACACCTTC. It encodes CASGEADRLKYGYTF.

J is TRBJ1-4 and V is TRBV10-3; D remains ambiguous. V lost 0 bases, J lost 10 bases, and 12 bases lay in between. Germline values: CDR1 ENHRY, CDR2 SYGVKD. The CDR3 has 14 residues. As DNA, the CDR3 is TGTGCCATCAGTGAGTCGATTCAGGCAGCAAAACTGTTTTTT. Protein: CAISESIQAAKLFF.

The V and J genes are TRBV2 and TRBJ1-6; tentatively, D is TRBD1 (5 bases). V shed 10 bases and J shed 9 bases, with 16 bases lying between them. CDR3 length: 13 amino acids. From germline, CDR1 is SNHLY and CDR2 FYNNEI. CDR3 amino acids: CATGGGDGSPLHF. The CDR3 coding sequence is TGTGCCACCGGGGGAGGGGACGGTTCACCCCTCCACTTT.

This chain links TRBV7-8 with TRBJ1-5; D remains ambiguous. CDR1 and CDR2 (germline): SGHVS, FQNEAQ. V was pared by 2 bases and J by 5 bases, with 7 bases between. CDR3 size: 13 residues. The CDR3 here is CASSLSGDQPQHF. The CDR3 region has the DNA TGTGCCAGCAGCTTATCCGGAGATCAGCCCCAGCATTTT.

On this clone: One end of the junction fails to match germline, which may point to a read error. This rearrangement joins TRBV28 to TRBJ1-5; D is unclear. CDR1 MDHEN and CDR2 SYDVKM come from the germline V gene. This CDR3 spans 14 amino acids. The CDR3 DNA sequence: TGTGCCAGCGGTTTATCAGGTCGTGATCAGCCCCAGCATTTT. Its translation is CASGLSGRDQPQHF.

The V gene is TRBV19, the J gene TRBJ2-7; perhaps TRBD1 as D (5 bases). This CDR3 region has 14 residues. Trimming shortened V by 7 bases and J by 6 bases, and 19 bases separated the two germline ends. The germline gives CDR1 LNHDA, CDR2 SQIVND (reference sequence). The DNA for the CDR3 is TGTGCCAGTACCACCGGGCAGGGAATAACCGAGCAGTACTTC. It codes for CASTTGQGITEQYF. Variable domain in full (rest from reference TRBV19 and TRBJ2-7): DGGITQSPKYLFRKEGQNVTLSCEQNLNHDAMYWYRQDPGQGLRLIYYSQIVNDFQKGDIAEGYSVSREKKESFPLTVTSAQKNPTAFYLCASTTGQGITEQYFGPGTRLTVT.

This clone was seen once. The chain uses TRBV4-3 and TRBJ1-2; possibly TRBD1 for D (6 bases). Germline V gene sequence: CDR1 LGHNA, CDR2 YSLEER. Trimming pared 2 bases from V and 0 bases from J, leaving 19 bases between. The CDR3 runs 18 residues. The chain's CDR3 is CASSQLTGLSHTNYGYTF. The CDR3, as DNA: TGCGCCAGCAGCCAACTAACAGGGCTTTCGCATACTAACTATGGCTACACCTTC.

This clone was found once. The V gene is TRBV7-2, the J gene TRBJ2-1, with TRBD2 matching over 13 bases. The CDR3 runs 13 residues. The trim removed 8 bases at V and 6 bases at J, leaving 1 base unmatched. CDR1 SGHTA and CDR2 FQGNSA come from the germline V gene. The CDR3 reads CASGLAGVNEQFF. The DNA of the CDR3 is TGTGCCAGCGGACTAGCGGGAGTCAATGAGCAGTTCTTC.

The chain couples TRBV12-3 or TRBV12-4 to TRBJ2-7, with 7 bases identical to TRBD1. This CDR3 is 13 amino acids long. Trimming at V came to 6 bases and at J to 1 base, leaving 3 bases not matched to a gene. CDR3 protein: CASRNRGSYEQYF. The DNA of the CDR3 is TGTGCCAGCAGAAACAGGGGTTCCTACGAGCAGTACTTC.

The V and J genes are TRBV19 and TRBJ1-1; D uncertain. The CDR3 length is 14 residues. Per germline, CDR1 LNHDA and CDR2 SQIVND (reference sequence). Trimming stripped 7 bases from V and 6 bases from J, with 18 bases between. CDR3 protein: CASTLTRPGSEAFF. The DNA for the CDR3 is TGTGCCAGTACTCTAACCAGGCCGGGATCTGAAGCTTTCTTT.

The chain recombines TRBV19 with TRBJ2-7, with 7 nucleotides matching TRBD1. The CDR3 totals 13 residues. CDR1 is LNHDA and CDR2 is SQIVND in the germline V gene (reference sequence). Trimming took 9 bases from V and 4 from J; bases not matched to a gene: 9. For the CDR3, the DNA is TGTGCCAGCTTGGGACAGACTACTTACGAGCAGTACTTC. It codes for CASLGQTTYEQYF.

This chain joins TRBV28 and TRBJ2-1, with a possible D match to TRBD2 (6 bases). Germline V lookup: CDR1 MDHEN, CDR2 SYDVKM. Trimming stripped 4 bases from V and 0 bases from J, with 16 bases between. This CDR3 spans 17 amino acids. The CDR3 coding sequence is TGTGCCAGCAGTTCCATCGGGACTTCAAGCTCCTACAATGAGCAGTTCTTC. Protein: CASSSIGTSSSYNEQFF. Together with reference TRBV28 and TRBJ2-1, the CDR3 gives the full variable domain: DVKVTQSSRYLVKRTGEKVFLECVQDMDHENMFWYRQDPGLGLRLIYFSYDVKMKEKGDIPEGYSVSREKKERFSLILESASTNQTSMYLCASSSIGTSSSYNEQFFGPGTRLTVL.

The chain uses TRBV9 and TRBJ1-2; 8 bases are a match to TRBD1. J lost 6 bases, V lost 7 bases, and 8 bases had no gene match. The germline CDR1 and CDR2 sequences are SGDLS and YYNGEE. The CDR3 has 13 amino acids. CDR3 residues: CASRQGSEDGYTF. For the CDR3, the DNA is TGTGCCAGCCGACAGGGGTCGGAGGATGGCTACACCTTC.

The gene calls are TRBV19 and TRBJ1-5; D gene unclear. The ends were cut back, 4 bases at V and 0 bases at J, with 10 bases in the middle. Looked up from germline, CDR1 is LNHDA and CDR2 is SQIVND (reference sequence). The CDR3 covers 15 residues. DNA for the CDR3: TGTGCCAGTAGTACTAATTCCGGTAGCAATCAGCCCCAGCATTTT. Protein sequence: CASSTNSGSNQPQHF. Full variable domain (rest looked up from reference TRBV19 and TRBJ1-5): DGGITQSPKYLFRKEGQNVTLSCEQNLNHDAMYWYRQDPGQGLRLIYYSQIVNDFQKGDIAEGYSVSREKKESFPLTVTSAQKNPTAFYLCASSTNSGSNQPQHFGDGTRLSIL.

V is TRBV12-5 and J is TRBJ1-2; 12 bases map to TRBD1. Trimming removed 7 bases from V and 6 bases from J; junction bases left unmatched: 12. The CDR3 contains 16 residues. Germline V gene lookup returns CDR1 LGHNT and CDR2 FRNRAP. CDR3 in DNA: TGTGCTAGTGCCGTTGCGGGGACAGGGGGCAGAGATGGCTACACCTTC. It is translated as CASAVAGTGGRDGYTF.

The gene calls are TRBV9 and TRBJ1-4, with D possibly being TRBD1 (6 bases). Germline assignment: CDR1 SGDLS and CDR2 YYNGEE. V dropped 3 bases and J dropped 8 bases, with 20 bases sitting between them. The CDR3 loop spans 16 amino acids. The chain's CDR3 is CASSADRGRGGEKLFF. The CDR3 coding sequence is TGTGCCAGCAGCGCCGATCGAGGCAGGGGAGGGGAAAAACTGTTTTTT.

This clone was observed a single time. This chain links TRBV5-6 with TRBJ1-5, with TRBD1 as a possible D gene (5 bases). Trimming took off 4 bases at V and 2 bases at J, with 10 bases between the two ends. The CDR3 extends over 14 amino acids. Germline V lookup: CDR1 SGHDT, CDR2 YYEEEE. CDR3 protein: CASSAGTGNQPQHF. CDR3 nucleotide sequence: TGTGCCAGCAGCGCCGGGACTGGCAATCAGCCCCAGCATTTT.